The 11 T cell receptor beta chains below all came from one sample that was sequenced in a study of monozygotic twins with inflammatory bowel disease. TCRdb re-called the 5' RACE reads; every CDR3 protein appears as one record, without DNA. The sample totals 150,000 to 200,000 distinct CDR3 sequences. Material for sequencing was blood. The receptors were gathered from a human donor with ulcerative colitis or Crohn's disease, or a healthy co-twin of an affected twin (not recorded which).

J is TRBJ2-7 and V is TRBV29-1; TCRdb calls TRBD1, which cannot be checked without DNA. The CDR3 spans 13 residues. Germline values: CDR1 SQVTM, CDR2 ANQGSEA. CDR3: CSPEGRGGGEQYF.

The chain employs TRBV4-3 and TRBJ2-3; the D call of TRBD2 rests on TCRdb alone, since no DNA is present to check it. This CDR3 spans 17 amino acids. Germline V gene data show CDR1 as LGHNA and CDR2 as YSLEER. The CDR3 loop reads CASSQLARVQSTDTQYF.

V is TRBV11-2 and J is TRBJ2-3. Germline assignment: CDR1 SGHAT and CDR2 FQNNGV. The CDR3 extends over 14 amino acids. CDR3 sequence: CASSLERVGDTQYF.

This chain joins TRBV12-3 or TRBV12-4 and TRBJ2-7; TCRdb's D gene call, TRBD1, goes unchecked for lack of DNA. CDR3 size: 12 residues. The CDR3 region is CASSAGQYEQYF.

J is TRBJ2-4 and V is TRBV12-3 or TRBV12-4; TCRdb's D call of TRBD2 is untestable without DNA. This CDR3 has 11 amino acids. CDR3 loop: CASSLGWEEYF.

The CDR3 protein is CSARGPEHRTNGYTF. The chain is built from TRBV29-1 and TRBJ1-2. Looked up from germline, CDR1 is SQVTM and CDR2 is ANQGSEA. The CDR3 loop spans 15 amino acids.

The chain joins TRBV12-3 or TRBV12-4 to TRBJ2-3. The CDR3 is 16 residues long. CDR3 sequence: CASSLGATLGTDTQYF.

CDR3 sequence reads: CASNLQGYYGYTF. The chain is built from TRBV7-8 and TRBJ1-2; TCRdb proposes TRBD1, but this gene call is untestable without DNA. From germline, CDR1 is SGHVS and CDR2 FQNEAQ. CDR3 size: 13 residues. The variable domain in full, with the rest retrieved from reference TRBV7-8 and TRBJ1-2, is GAGVSQSPRYKVAKRGQDVALRCDPISGHVSLFWYQQALGQGPEFLTYFQNEAQLDKSGLPSDRFFAERPEGSVSTLKIQRTQQEDSAVYLCASNLQGYYGYTFGSGTRLTVV.

CDR3 loop: CSVEQGQGSRSMDF. The V call is TRBV29-1, the J call TRBJ2-7; TCRdb picks TRBD1, but there is no DNA to check that call. The CDR3 runs 14 residues. Germline loops: CDR1 SQVTM, CDR2 ANQGSEA.

J is TRBJ2-2 and V is TRBV5-6; TCRdb proposes TRBD1, but this gene call is untestable without DNA. Germline values: CDR1 SGHDT, CDR2 YYEEEE. CDR3 size: 14 residues. The CDR3: CASSATGRNGELFF.

The chain uses TRBV6-1 and TRBJ2-1; checking the TCRdb D call of TRBD2 is not possible without DNA. The germline gives CDR1 MNHNS, CDR2 SASEGT. The CDR3 totals 14 residues. The CDR3: CASRAGVTWNEQFF.